Following are 21 T cell receptor beta chains from one sample sequenced in a study of regulatory dendritic cells for organ transplantation. Assay: immunoSEQ multiplex PCR; the TCRdb copy retains only in-frame clones and omits some. The sample holds some 11,000 clones, around two thirds seen once. These TCRs are of unknown antigen specificity. Sorted subsets were CFSE-labeled and cultured less than six days with allogeneic dendritic cells. Material for sequencing was naive CD4+ T cells from blood cultured with regulatory dendritic cells. Specified subset: CD45RA+ naive T cells. Receptors were obtained from a human donor in good health.

The chain is built from TRBV5-1 and TRBJ2-3; 11 bases line up with TRBD2. Germline assignment: CDR1 SGHRS and CDR2 YFSETQ. The CDR3 spans 17 residues. Trimming took 0 bases from V and 2 from J; bases not matched to a gene: 5. In nucleotides, the CDR3 is TGCGCCAGCAGCTTGGCGCTAGCGGGGGGTTCCACAGATACGCAGTATTTT. Translating it yields CASSLALAGGSTDTQYF.

The chain combines TRBV19 with TRBJ1-5; D unclear. In germline, CDR1 is LNHDA, CDR2 SQIVND (reference sequence). The CDR3 is 13 amino acids. V was shortened by 2 bases and J by 4 bases, with 6 bases between the two germline ends. The CDR3 sequence is CASSILRNQPQHF. CDR3 coding DNA: TGTGCCAGTAGTATACTACGAAATCAGCCCCAGCATTTT. Drawing the rest from reference TRBV19 and TRBJ1-5, the complete variable domain is DGGITQSPKYLFRKEGQNVTLSCEQNLNHDAMYWYRQDPGQGLRLIYYSQIVNDFQKGDIAEGYSVSREKKESFPLTVTSAQKNPTAFYLCASSILRNQPQHFGDGTRLSIL.

CDR3 coding DNA: TGTGCCAGCAGCTTAACGGGGGGCACTGAAGCTTTCTTT. This encodes CASSLTGGTEAFF. The rearrangement uses TRBV7-3 and TRBJ1-1; maybe TRBD1 (5 bases). Germline lookup yields CDR1 SGHTA and CDR2 FQGTGA. Trimming took 0 bases from V and 4 from J, leaving 6 bases between them. CDR3 size: 13 residues.

The table lists this clone with a count of one. This chain links TRBV5-1 with TRBJ2-5; 8 nucleotides agree with TRBD1. Germline loops: CDR1 SGHRS, CDR2 YFSETQ. This CDR3 is 15 amino acids long. Unmatched junction bases numbered 6, after V lost 2 bases and J lost 3 bases. DNA for the CDR3: TGCGCCAGCAGCTTTCAGGGGGCCTCGGAAGAGACCCAGTACTTC. Its translation is CASSFQGASEETQYF.

The chain carries TRBV9 and TRBJ2-5; 9 bases align to TRBD2. V shed 0 bases and J 2 bases; nucleotides not matched to a gene: 2. Germline-derived CDR1 and CDR2 are SGDLS and YYNGEE. The CDR3 covers 15 residues. The CDR3 coding sequence is TGTGCCAGCAGCGTAGCGGGACTAGCACAAGAGACCCAGTACTTC. The encoded protein is CASSVAGLAQETQYF.

This clone was observed a handful of times. The chain combines TRBV5-1 with TRBJ1-2, with 12 bases fitting TRBD1. Germline V CDR1 and CDR2: SGHRS, YFSETQ. Trimming at V came to 2 bases and at J to 4 bases, leaving 6 bases not matched to a gene. This CDR3 region has 16 residues. CDR3 region: CASSFRDRGLGYGYTF. The CDR3 coding sequence is TGCGCCAGCAGCTTCCGGGACAGGGGGCTAGGCTATGGCTACACCTTC.

The chain employs TRBV5-1 and TRBJ2-3, with TRBD2 matching 8 bases. With V trimmed by 0 bases and J by 2 bases, 11 bases remained unmatched. CDR3 length: 18 amino acids. Germline CDR1 SGHRS, CDR2 YFSETQ. The DNA of the CDR3 is TGCGCCAGCAGCTTGGTTGGCGGGGGGCCTACTGACACAGATACGCAGTATTTT. Translated, it gives CASSLVGGGPTDTDTQYF.

Regarding this clone: This CDR3 is also generated by other DNA sequences in the sample. The rearrangement joins TRBV5-4 to TRBJ2-1, with 14 positions matching TRBD2. Germline-derived CDR1 and CDR2 are SGHNT and YYREEE (reference sequence). The CDR3 consists of 16 residues. The junction had 3 bases not matched to a gene; V was cut back by 3 bases and J by 4 bases. The CDR3 loop is CASSSGLAGGYNEQFF. In DNA form, the CDR3 reads TGTGCCAGCAGCTCTGGACTAGCGGGGGGATACAATGAGCAGTTCTTC.

The rearrangement links TRBV5-4 to TRBJ2-3, with D tentatively TRBD2 (5 bases). V lost 2 bases, J lost 4 bases, and 11 bases lay in between. The CDR3 sequence is 14 residues long. The germline CDR1 and CDR2 sequences are SGHNT and YYREEE (reference sequence). In DNA form, the CDR3 reads TGTGCCAGCAGCTTAACTCTAGCTGCAGATACGCAGTATTTT. Amino acids: CASSLTLAADTQYF.

The rearrangement joins TRBV27 to TRBJ2-2, with TRBD1 identical over 8 bases. V was pared by 5 bases and J by 4 bases, with 3 bases of the junction left unmatched. Germline V CDR1 and CDR2: MNHEY, SMNVEV (reference sequence). The CDR3 length is 14 residues. The CDR3 sequence: CASSRDRGTGELFF. In nucleotides, the CDR3 is TGTGCCAGCAGTCGTGACAGGGGCACCGGGGAGCTGTTTTTT.

This clone was counted a few times. The chain recombines TRBV27 with TRBJ1-2; 7 bases line up with TRBD1. Germline CDR1 MNHEY, CDR2 SMNVEV (reference sequence). V lost 8 bases, J lost 6 bases, and 18 bases stayed unmatched. The CDR3 runs to 16 residues. CDR3 in DNA: TGTGCCAGCGGTTATCTTTACGGCCGGGACAGTCATGGCTACACCTTC. Its translation: CASGYLYGRDSHGYTF.

This clone was observed a handful of times. V usage is TRBV19 and J usage is TRBJ2-2, with a weak D call TRBD2 (5 bases). There are 15 residues in the CDR3. V lost 10 bases and J 1 base, leaving 16 bases between the germline ends. Per the germline V gene, CDR1 is LNHDA and CDR2 is SQIVND (reference sequence). The CDR3: CATLRVAGNTGELFF. In DNA, the CDR3 is TGTGCCACCCTGAGGGTGGCAGGGAACACCGGGGAGCTGTTTTTT.

This clone was seen only a few times. The chain carries TRBV5-1 and TRBJ2-7; D may be TRBD1 (5 bases). The germline V gene encodes CDR1 SGHRS and CDR2 YFSETQ. V was pared by 4 bases and J by 4 bases, with 15 bases between. The CDR3 totals 14 residues. This CDR3 is CASSPTRRQYEQYF. For the CDR3, the DNA is TGCGCCAGCAGCCCGACCCGACGACAGTACGAGCAGTACTTC.

The chain is built from TRBV7-3 and TRBJ2-6, with 10 bases lining up with TRBD1. Germline CDR1 and CDR2: SGHTA and FQGTGA. The CDR3 covers 17 residues. The junction had 2 bases not matched to a gene; V was cut back by 3 bases and J by 0 bases. The CDR3 bases are TGTGCCAGCAGCTTGGGGACAGGGGTCTCTGGGGCCAACGTCCTGACTTTC. Translation gives CASSLGTGVSGANVLTF.

This rearrangement joins TRBV9 to TRBJ2-3, with D maybe TRBD1 (7 bases). V was cut by 4 bases and J by 1 base, with 13 bases left in between. Germline V lookup: CDR1 SGDLS, CDR2 YYNGEE. This CDR3 has 15 residues. The CDR3 DNA follows: TGTGCCAGCAGCCGAGGGGGCGGGGGCACAGATACGCAGTATTTT. Protein sequence: CASSRGGGGTDTQYF.

The chain uses TRBV18 and TRBJ1-3, with 7 bases that match TRBD1. The V gene's germline CDR1 is KGHSH and CDR2 LQKENI. With V trimmed by 4 bases and J by 0 bases, 9 bases remained unmatched. The CDR3 length is 17 residues. The CDR3 loop reads CASSLGQPDLSGNTIYF. Written as DNA, the CDR3 is TGTGCCAGCTCACTGGGACAGCCGGACCTCTCTGGAAACACCATATATTTT.

The chain couples TRBV5-4 to TRBJ2-5, with TRBD2 identical over 8 bases. CDR3 size: 15 residues. The V segment lost 2 bases and the J segment 6 bases; nucleotides outside the gene matches: 9. Germline V CDR1 and CDR2: SGHNT, YYREEE (reference sequence). CDR3 residues: CASSFSAGAGKTQYF. CDR3 DNA: TGTGCCAGCAGCTTCTCAGCGGGGGCCGGGAAGACCCAGTACTTC. Complete variable domain (other parts from reference TRBV5-4 and TRBJ2-5): ETGVTQSPTHLIKTRGQQVTLRCSSQSGHNTVSWYQQALGQGPQFIFQYYREEENGRGNFPPRFSGLQFPNYSSELNVNALELDDSALYLCASSFSAGAGKTQYFGPGTRLLVL.

The rearrangement links TRBV18 to TRBJ2-5; TRBD1 matches 12 bases. J was trimmed by 5 bases and V by 3 bases; bases with no gene match: 7. The CDR3 consists of 16 residues. The germline V gene encodes CDR1 KGHSH and CDR2 LQKENI. CDR3 nucleotide sequence: TGTGCCAGCTCACCCGGGACAGGGGGCAAGTCGGAGACCCAGTACTTC. It specifies CASSPGTGGKSETQYF.

CDR3 in DNA: TGTGCCAGCGGGGCTCGGGGAAGGGGGAATCAGCCCCAGCATTTT. Its translation is CASGARGRGNQPQHF. The V call is TRBV6-5, the J call TRBJ1-5, with D possibly matching TRBD1 (6 bases). Germline CDR1 and CDR2: MNHEY and SVGAGI. The germline V and J ends were trimmed by 8 bases and 4 bases, with 18 bases remaining between them. The CDR3 extends over 15 amino acids.

V usage is TRBV5-1 and J usage is TRBJ2-5; 10 positions match TRBD2. The CDR3 runs to 15 residues. The germline V gene has CDR1 SGHRS and CDR2 YFSETQ. V shed 4 bases and J 0 bases; nucleotides not matched to a gene: 3. CDR3 coding DNA: TGCGCCAGCAGCACCACTAGCGGGGACCAAGAGACCCAGTACTTC. Its protein is CASSTTSGDQETQYF.

The chain carries TRBV5-1 and TRBJ1-1; a weak D match, TRBD1 (6 bases). Per the germline V gene, CDR1 is SGHRS and CDR2 is YFSETQ. This CDR3 is 14 amino acids long. Trimming cost V 6 bases and J 8 bases, with 20 bases left between them. The CDR3 coding sequence is TGCGCCAGCAAACCCATCCCTGAGACAGGAGAAGCTTTCTTT. Translated: CASKPIPETGEAFF.